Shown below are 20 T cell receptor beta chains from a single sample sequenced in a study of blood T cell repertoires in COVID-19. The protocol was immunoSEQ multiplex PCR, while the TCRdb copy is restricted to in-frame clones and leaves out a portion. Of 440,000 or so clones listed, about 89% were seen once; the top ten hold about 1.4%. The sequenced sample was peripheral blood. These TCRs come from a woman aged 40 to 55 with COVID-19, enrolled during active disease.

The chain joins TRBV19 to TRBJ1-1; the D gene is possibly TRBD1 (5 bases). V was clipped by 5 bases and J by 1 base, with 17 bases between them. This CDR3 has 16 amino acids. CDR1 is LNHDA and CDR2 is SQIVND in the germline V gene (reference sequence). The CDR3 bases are TGTGCCAGTAGTGCTCCTAGGACGGGGGAGAACACTGAAGCTTTCTTT. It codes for CASSAPRTGENTEAFF.

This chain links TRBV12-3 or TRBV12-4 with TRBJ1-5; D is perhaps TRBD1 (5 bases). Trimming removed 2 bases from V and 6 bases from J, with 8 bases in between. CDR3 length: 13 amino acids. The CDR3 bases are TGTGCCAGCAGTTTATCGGGGGTTCAGCCCCAGCATTTT. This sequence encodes CASSLSGVQPQHF.

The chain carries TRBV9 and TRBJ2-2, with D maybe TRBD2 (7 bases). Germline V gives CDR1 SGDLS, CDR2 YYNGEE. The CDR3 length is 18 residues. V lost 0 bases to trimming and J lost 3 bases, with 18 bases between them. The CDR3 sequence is CASSVAGGGALDTGELFF. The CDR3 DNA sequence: TGTGCCAGCAGCGTAGCTGGAGGGGGGGCTTTGGACACCGGGGAGCTGTTTTTT.

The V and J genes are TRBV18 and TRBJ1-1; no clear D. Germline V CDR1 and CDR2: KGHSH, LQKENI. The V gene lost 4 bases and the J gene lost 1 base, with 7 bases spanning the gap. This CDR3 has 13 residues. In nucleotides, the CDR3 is TGTGCCAGCTCACGAGGCCCGAACACTGAAGCTTTCTTT. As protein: CASSRGPNTEAFF.

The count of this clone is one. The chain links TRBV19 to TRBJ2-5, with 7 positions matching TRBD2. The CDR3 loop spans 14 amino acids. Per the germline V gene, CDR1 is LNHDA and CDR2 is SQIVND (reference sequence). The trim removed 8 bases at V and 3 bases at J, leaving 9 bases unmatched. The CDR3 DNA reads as TGTGCCAGTCGCCCTGACCGGGGGGAAGAGACCCAGTACTTC. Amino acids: CASRPDRGEETQYF.

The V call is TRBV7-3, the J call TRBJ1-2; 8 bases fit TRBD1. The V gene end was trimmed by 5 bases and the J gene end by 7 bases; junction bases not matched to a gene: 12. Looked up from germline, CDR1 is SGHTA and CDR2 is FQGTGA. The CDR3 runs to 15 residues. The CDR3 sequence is CASSLKTGAPGGYTF. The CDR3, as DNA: TGTGCCAGCAGCCTAAAGACAGGGGCCCCAGGTGGCTACACCTTC.

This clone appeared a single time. The CDR3 coding sequence is TGTGCCAGCAGCACAGGACAGCCCAACTATGGCTACACCTTC. The encoded protein is CASSTGQPNYGYTF. V gene TRBV7-9 combines with J gene TRBJ1-2, with D possibly being TRBD1 (6 bases). Per the germline V gene, CDR1 is SEHNR and CDR2 is FQNEAQ (reference sequence). This CDR3 contains 14 residues. Trimming took 5 bases from V and 2 from J, leaving 12 bases between them.

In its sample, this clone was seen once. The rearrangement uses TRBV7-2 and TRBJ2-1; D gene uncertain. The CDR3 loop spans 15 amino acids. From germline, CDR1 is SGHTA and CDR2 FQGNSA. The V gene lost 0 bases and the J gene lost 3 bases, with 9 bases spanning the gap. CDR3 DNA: TGTGCCAGCAGCTTAGCGGCCTTCCTCTACAATGAGCAGTTCTTC. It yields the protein CASSLAAFLYNEQFF.

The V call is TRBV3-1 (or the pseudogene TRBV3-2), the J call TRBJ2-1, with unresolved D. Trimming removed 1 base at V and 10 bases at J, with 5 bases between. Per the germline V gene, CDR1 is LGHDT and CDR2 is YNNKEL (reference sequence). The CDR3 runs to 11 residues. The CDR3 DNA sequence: TGTGCCAGCAGCCAAGGAGCGGAGCAGTTCTTC. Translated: CASSQGAEQFF.

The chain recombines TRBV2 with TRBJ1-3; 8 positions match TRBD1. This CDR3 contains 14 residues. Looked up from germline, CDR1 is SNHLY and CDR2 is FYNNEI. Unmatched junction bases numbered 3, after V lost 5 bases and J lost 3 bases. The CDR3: CASSQGALGNTIYF. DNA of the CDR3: TGTGCCAGCAGTCAGGGGGCGCTTGGAAACACCATATATTTT. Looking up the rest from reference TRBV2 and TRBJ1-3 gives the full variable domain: EPEVTQTPSHQVTQMGQEVILRCVPISNHLYFYWYRQILGQKVEFLVSFYNNEISEKSEIFDDQFSVERPDGSNFTLKIRSTKLEDSAMYFCASSQGALGNTIYFGEGSWLTVV.

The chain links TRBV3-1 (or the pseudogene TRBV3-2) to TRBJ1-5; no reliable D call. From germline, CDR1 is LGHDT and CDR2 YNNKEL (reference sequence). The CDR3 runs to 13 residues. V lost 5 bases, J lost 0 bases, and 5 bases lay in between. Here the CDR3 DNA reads TGTGCCAGCAGCTATAATAGCAATCAGCCCCAGCATTTT. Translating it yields CASSYNSNQPQHF.

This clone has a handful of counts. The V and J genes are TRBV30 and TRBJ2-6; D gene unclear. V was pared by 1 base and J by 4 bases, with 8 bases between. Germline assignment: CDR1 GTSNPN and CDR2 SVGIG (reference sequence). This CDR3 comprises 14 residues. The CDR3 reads CAWSAGSGANVLTF. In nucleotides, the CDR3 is TGTGCCTGGAGTGCAGGATCAGGGGCCAACGTCCTGACTTTC. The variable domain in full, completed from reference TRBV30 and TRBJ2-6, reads SQTIHQWPATLVQPVGSPLSLECTVEGTSNPNLYWYRQAAGRGLQLLFYSVGIGQISSEVPQNLSASRPQDRQFILSSKKLLLSDSGFYLCAWSAGSGANVLTFGAGSRLTVL.

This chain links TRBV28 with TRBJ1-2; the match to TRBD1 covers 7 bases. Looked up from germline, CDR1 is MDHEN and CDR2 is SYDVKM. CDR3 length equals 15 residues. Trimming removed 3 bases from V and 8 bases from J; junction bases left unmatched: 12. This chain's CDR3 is CASSLTGIDRAGYTF. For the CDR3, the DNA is TGTGCCAGCAGTTTGACAGGGATTGATCGGGCGGGCTACACCTTC.

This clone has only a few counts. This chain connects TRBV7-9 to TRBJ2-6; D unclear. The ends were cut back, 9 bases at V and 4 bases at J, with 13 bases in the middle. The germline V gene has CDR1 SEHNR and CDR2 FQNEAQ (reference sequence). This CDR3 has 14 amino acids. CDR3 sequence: CASESGSGANVLTF. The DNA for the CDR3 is TGTGCCAGTGAGTCGGGTTCGGGGGCCAACGTCCTGACTTTC.

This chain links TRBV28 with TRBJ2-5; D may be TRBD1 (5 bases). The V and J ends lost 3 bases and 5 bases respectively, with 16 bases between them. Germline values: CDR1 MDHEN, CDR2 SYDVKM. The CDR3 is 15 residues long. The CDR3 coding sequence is TGTGCCAGCAGTTTCCCCGGCAGGGTTAAGGAGACCCAGTACTTC. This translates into CASSFPGRVKETQYF.

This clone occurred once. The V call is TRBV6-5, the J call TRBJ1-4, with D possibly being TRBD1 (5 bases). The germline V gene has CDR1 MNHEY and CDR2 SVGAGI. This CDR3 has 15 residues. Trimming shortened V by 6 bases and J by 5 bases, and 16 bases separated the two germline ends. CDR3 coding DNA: TGTGCCAGCAGCTCACCGGGACGGGGGAATGAAAAACTGTTTTTT. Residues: CASSSPGRGNEKLFF.

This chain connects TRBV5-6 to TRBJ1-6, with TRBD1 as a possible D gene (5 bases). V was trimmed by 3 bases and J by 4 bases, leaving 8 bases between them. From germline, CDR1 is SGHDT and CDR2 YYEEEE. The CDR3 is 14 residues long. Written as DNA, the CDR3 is TGTGCCAGCAGCTCAGACAGATATAATTCACCCCTCCACTTT. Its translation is CASSSDRYNSPLHF. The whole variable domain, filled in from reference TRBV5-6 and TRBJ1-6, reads DAGVTQSPTHLIKTRGQQVTLRCSPKSGHDTVSWYQQALGQGPQFIFQYYEEEERQRGNFPDRFSGHQFPNYSSELNVNALLLGDSALYLCASSSDRYNSPLHFGNGTRLTVT.

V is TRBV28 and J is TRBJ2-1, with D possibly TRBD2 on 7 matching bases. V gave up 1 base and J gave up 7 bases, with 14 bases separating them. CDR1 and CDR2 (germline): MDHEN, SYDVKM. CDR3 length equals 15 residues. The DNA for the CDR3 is TGTGCCAGCAGTTTATCAAGGGGGGGCGGGAATGAGCAGTTCTTC. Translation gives CASSLSRGGGNEQFF.

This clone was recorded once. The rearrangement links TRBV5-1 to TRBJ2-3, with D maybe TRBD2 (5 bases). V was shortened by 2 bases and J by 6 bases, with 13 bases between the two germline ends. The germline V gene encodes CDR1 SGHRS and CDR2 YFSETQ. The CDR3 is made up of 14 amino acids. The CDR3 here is CASSFEVATDTQYF. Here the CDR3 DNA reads TGCGCCAGCAGCTTTGAGGTAGCGACTGATACGCAGTATTTT.

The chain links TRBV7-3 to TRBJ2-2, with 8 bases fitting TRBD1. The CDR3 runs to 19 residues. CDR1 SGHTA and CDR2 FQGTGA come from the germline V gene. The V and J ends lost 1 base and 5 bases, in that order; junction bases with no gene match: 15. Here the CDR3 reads CASSLRPNIPTGGTGELFF. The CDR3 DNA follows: TGTGCCAGCAGCTTAAGGCCCAACATCCCTACAGGGGGGACCGGGGAGCTGTTTTTT.